The T cell receptor (beta chain) described here comes from a study of blood T cell repertoires in COVID-19. Looking at the study overall: Samples of COVID-19 (acute and convalescent) were obtained from the United States, Italy and Spain. PBMCs, B-cell-depleted T cells, or T cells were the source of the cDNA or gDNA that made up the material.

While infection was still active, Seattle patients were enrolled and then followed longitudinally. Germline CDR1 reads SGDLS; CDR2 reads YYNGEE. CDR3 length: 15 amino acids. Trimming removed 0 bases from V and 10 bases from J, with 17 bases in between. In the original workflow: Researchers report that nucleated cell counts were estimated from reference gene primer amplification. TCRdb keeps only in-frame clones here, not all; method: immunoSEQ multiplex PCR. V, J and clone size were drawn from that table, and D and trimming were deduced from the DNA. This sample carries 230,000 or so clones, 90% of them seen once, and the ten largest clones take about 2%.

The rearrangement joins TRBV9 to TRBJ1-5; D is perhaps TRBD1 (5 bases). This TCR was recovered from a woman in her sixties with COVID-19, enrolled during active disease. The sample consisted of peripheral blood. The CDR3 region has the DNA TGTGCCAGCAGCGTAGGGGGCACAGGTTTGGAACCCCAGCATTTT. Translation gives CASSVGGTGLEPQHF.